Shown below are 8 T cell receptor beta chains from a single sample sequenced in a study of radiotherapy plus CTLA-4 blockade in lung cancer. Data came from immunoSEQ multiplex PCR; TCRdb stores just in-frame clones and leaves some out. The table records over 45,000 clones, around 79% of them present only once. Source: peripheral blood, taken from a patient treated with radiotherapy plus ipilimumab. All receptors derive from a human donor with non-small cell lung cancer who had a complete response to radiotherapy plus ipilimumab.

The chain combines TRBV7-9 with TRBJ2-3; D gene uncertain. The germline CDR1 and CDR2 sequences are SEHNR and FQNEAQ (reference sequence). This CDR3 is built from 17 residues. V shed 2 bases and J shed 4 bases, with 19 bases lying between them. CDR3 coding DNA: TGTGCCAGCAGCTTAACCTTTTCCCGCGGCGGCGCAGATACGCAGTATTTT. It is translated as CASSLTFSRGGADTQYF.

V is TRBV12-5 and J is TRBJ1-5, with no clear D. The V gene's germline CDR1 is LGHNT and CDR2 FRNRAP. The V end was cut by 5 bases, the J end by 4 bases, with 9 bases between. The CDR3 consists of 13 residues. In DNA form, the CDR3 reads TGTGCTAGTGGTGCCCGGGGAAATCAGCCCCAGCATTTT. It is translated as CASGARGNQPQHF.

The J gene is TRBJ2-3, the V gene TRBV6-1; TRBD2 matches at 8 bases. This CDR3 has 15 residues. Germline loops: CDR1 MNHNS, CDR2 SASEGT. Trimming at V came to 6 bases and at J to 4 bases, leaving 9 bases not matched to a gene. The CDR3 DNA reads as TGTGCCAGCAGAAGTGGACTAGCCGGGGCAGATACGCAGTATTTT. This encodes CASRSGLAGADTQYF.

The chain is built from TRBV27 and TRBJ1-1; TRBD1 aligns across 10 bases. CDR1 and CDR2 (germline): MNHEY, SMNVEV (reference sequence). This CDR3 contains 15 residues. J lost 7 bases, V lost 5 bases, and 10 bases had no gene match. CDR3 loop: CASSPRPGQGFEAFF. The CDR3 coding sequence is TGTGCCAGCAGTCCTCGTCCGGGACAGGGGTTTGAAGCTTTCTTT.

This chain links TRBV6-1 with TRBJ2-7; no clear D gene. Trimming stripped 4 bases from V and 6 bases from J, with 7 bases between. CDR3 size: 11 residues. Germline V gene lookup returns CDR1 MNHNS and CDR2 SASEGT. CDR3 region: CASSASSEQYV. CDR3 coding DNA: TGTGCCAGCAGTGCCTCCAGCGAGCAGTACGTC.

By sample fraction, this clone is medium-sized. The chain has TRBV25-1 and TRBJ1-1; TRBD1 agrees at 10 bases. With 0 bases clipped from V and 3 bases from J, the junction kept 1 base outside the gene matches. The CDR3 loop spans 15 amino acids. CDR1 and CDR2 (germline): MGHDK, SYGVNS. The CDR3 DNA reads TGTGCCAGCAGTGAATACGGGACAGGGGACACTGAAGCTTTCTTT. Its protein is CASSEYGTGDTEAFF.

The V gene is TRBV12-5, the J gene TRBJ1-4; a weak D match, TRBD1 (6 bases). The CDR3 length is 17 residues. Germline V gene data show CDR1 as LGHNT and CDR2 as FRNRAP. Trimming cost V 5 bases and J 5 bases, with 21 bases left between them. Here the CDR3 DNA reads TGTGCTAGTGGTCCGCCCGTCCTACAGGGTAGAAATGAAAAACTGTTTTTT. This translates into CASGPPVLQGRNEKLFF.

V is TRBV18 and J is TRBJ1-3, with 7 bases lining up with TRBD1. There are 13 residues in the CDR3. The junction had 5 bases not matched to a gene; V was cut back by 6 bases and J by 6 bases. CDR1 is KGHSH and CDR2 is LQKENI in the germline V gene. Here the CDR3 DNA reads TGTGCCAGCTCGCCGGACAGGCCAAACACCATATATTTT. Its translation is CASSPDRPNTIYF. Looking up the rest from reference TRBV18 and TRBJ1-3 gives the full variable domain: NAGVMQNPRHLVRRRGQEARLRCSPMKGHSHVYWYRQLPEEGLKFMVYLQKENIIDESGMPKERFSAEFPKEGPSILRIQQVVRGDSAAYFCASSPDRPNTIYFGEGSWLTVV.